The 10 T cell receptor beta chains reported below all come from one sample, sequenced in a study of OX40 agonist ivuxolimab in advanced cancers. TCRdb's table, derived via immunoSEQ multiplex PCR, lists solely in-frame clones and lacks some. This sample has approximately 70,000 clones, with around 88% found just once. The sample here was CD4+ or CD8+ T cells sorted from blood, taken in a trial of the OX40 agonist ivuxolimab. These receptors originate from an adult with an advanced solid tumor such as melanoma, head and neck, liver or kidney cancer.

The chain carries TRBV9 and TRBJ2-2; the D is unclear. The CDR3 length is 14 residues. V was clipped by 0 bases and J by 3 bases, with 6 bases between them. Germline V gives CDR1 SGDLS, CDR2 YYNGEE. CDR3 residues: CASSVAPHTGELFF. In nucleotides, the CDR3 is TGTGCCAGCAGCGTAGCGCCGCACACCGGGGAGCTGTTTTTT.

The J gene is TRBJ1-2, the V gene TRBV5-5; D is unclear. V was shortened by 4 bases and J by 1 base, with 14 bases between the two germline ends. Germline loops: CDR1 SGHKS, CDR2 YYEKEE (reference sequence). This CDR3 is 15 amino acids long. CDR3 bases: TGTGCCAGCAGCCCTCCGGGAGGAGATAACTATGGCTACACCTTC. It codes for CASSPPGGDNYGYTF.

The rearrangement links TRBV5-5 to TRBJ1-2; 9 nucleotides agree with TRBD1. Germline assignment: CDR1 SGHKS and CDR2 YYEKEE (reference sequence). V trimming: 1 base; J trimming: 4 bases; junction bases outside the gene matches: 5. This CDR3 region has 15 residues. The DNA of the CDR3 is TGTGCCAGCAGCTTGTGGGACAGGGCTACCTATGGCTACACCTTC. Translation gives CASSLWDRATYGYTF.

The chain combines TRBV4-2 with TRBJ2-7, with D possibly being TRBD2 (6 bases). V gave up 3 bases and J gave up 2 bases, with 14 bases separating them. Germline V CDR1 and CDR2: LGHNA, YNFKEQ. The length of the CDR3 is 15 residues. The CDR3 sequence is CASSHSEGSAYEQYF. DNA for the CDR3: TGTGCCAGCAGCCATTCGGAGGGCTCCGCCTACGAGCAGTACTTC.

This clone was seen a single time. The genes are TRBV5-6 and TRBJ2-1, with 7 bases that match TRBD1. V lost 0 bases, J lost 11 bases, and 2 bases stayed unmatched. The CDR3 is made up of 12 amino acids. Looked up from germline, CDR1 is SGHDT and CDR2 is YYEEEE. CDR3 amino acids: CASSLVGGQQFF. In nucleotides, the CDR3 is TGTGCCAGCAGCTTGGTAGGGGGCCAGCAGTTCTTC.

The chain joins TRBV6-1 to TRBJ1-5; D remains unclear. Germline CDR1 reads MNHNS; CDR2 reads SASEGT. Trimming left V 5 bases short and J 0 bases short, with 8 bases between. This CDR3 contains 14 residues. The CDR3 is CASSPLNSNQPQHF. The CDR3, as DNA: TGTGCCAGCAGTCCCCTCAATAGCAATCAGCCCCAGCATTTT.

This clone has more than one count but fewer than ten. This sequence joins TRBV5-1 and TRBJ1-4; D is possibly TRBD1 (6 bases). V lost 5 bases to trimming and J lost 8 bases, with 10 bases between them. The CDR3 has 12 amino acids. CDR1 and CDR2 (germline): SGHRS, YFSETQ. CDR3 in DNA: TGCGCCAGCAGTACCACAGGGGAAAAACTGTTTTTT. Protein sequence: CASSTTGEKLFF.

The chain carries TRBV6-6 and TRBJ2-5; D is uncertain. With 5 bases removed from V and 8 bases from J, the gap between germline ends came to 9 bases. Per the germline V gene, CDR1 is MNHNY and CDR2 is SVGAGI (reference sequence). CDR3 length equals 11 residues. CDR3 coding DNA: TGTGCCAGCAGTCCCTCGAACACCCAGTACTTC. Amino acid sequence: CASSPSNTQYF.

The J gene is TRBJ2-3, the V gene TRBV11-3, with D perhaps TRBD1 (6 bases). Germline values: CDR1 SGHNT, CDR2 YENEEA. The V gene lost 5 bases and the J gene lost 0 bases, with 18 bases spanning the gap. The CDR3 length is 17 residues. The CDR3 protein is CASSLGQPWSSTDTQYF. DNA for the CDR3: TGTGCCAGCAGCCTCGGACAGCCTTGGTCAAGCACAGATACGCAGTATTTT.

The chain joins TRBV5-1 to TRBJ2-2; TRBD1 or TRBD2 may be the D gene (7 bases each). V lost 5 bases to trimming and J lost 5 bases, with 16 bases between them. Germline V gives CDR1 SGHRS, CDR2 YFSETQ. The CDR3 totals 15 residues. The CDR3 is CASSHDREGTGELFF. CDR3 in DNA: TGCGCCAGCAGTCATGACAGGGAGGGAACCGGGGAGCTGTTTTTT.